This T cell receptor beta chain was captured in a study of T cells in Graves' hyperthyroidism and ophthalmopathy. For the study at large: The blood sample was taken at first diagnosis, before treatment began.

Per the germline V gene, CDR1 is MNHEY and CDR2 is SMNVEV (reference sequence). Trimming removed 5 bases from V and 4 bases from J; junction bases left unmatched: 4. This CDR3 contains 13 residues. Amplified regions were TCR beta CDR3 sequences from RNA transcripts. A first-round RT-PCR of the TCR CDR3 used the HTBI primer set. TCRdb analysed the multiplex PCR reads with MiXCR anew, one entry per CDR3 protein. The data show about half a million distinct CDR3 sequences, with nearly 20% seen just once and 47% held by the top ten. A few counts support this clonotype. Its specificity is not known. Study observations and caveats: Using 13 V-J features, a model discriminated ophthalmopathy from stable hyperthyroidism. Appearing also in blood were most of the thyroid clonotypes expanded above 0.001.

The V gene is TRBV27, the J gene TRBJ2-5; 7 bases agree with TRBD1. The sequence was obtained from a middle-aged man with Graves' ophthalmopathy. The specimen was blood. DNA for the CDR3: TGTGCCAGCAGTGTGACAGGGTTAGAGACCCAGTACTTC. It translates to CASSVTGLETQYF.